The 22 T cell receptor beta chains below come from one sample, sequenced in a study of T cell responses to AZD1222 COVID-19 vaccine. TCRdb's copy holds only in-frame clones and misses some; the assay was immunoSEQ multiplex PCR. The top ten clones hold over 6.5% of a sample with roughly 120,000 clones, just under 95% of them seen once. Specimen: peripheral blood, collected on day 0 of AZD1222 vaccination. Receptors were obtained from an adult in good health.

The V and J genes are TRBV5-5 and TRBJ2-1; 14 bases agree with TRBD2. V lost 0 bases, J lost 12 bases, and 5 bases stayed unmatched. Looked up from germline, CDR1 is SGHKS and CDR2 is YYEKEE (reference sequence). The CDR3 spans 15 residues. CDR3 nucleotide sequence: TGTGCCAGCAGCTTGGATGGGACTAGCGGGGGTTGGCAGTTCTTC. The encoded protein is CASSLDGTSGGWQFF.

The CDR3 region is CASTGGDFNSPLHF. Here the CDR3 DNA reads TGTGCCAGCACCGGGGGGGACTTCAATTCACCCCTCCACTTT. The V gene is TRBV6-5, the J gene TRBJ1-6; D perhaps matches TRBD1 (5 bases). The length of the CDR3 is 14 residues. V gave up 7 bases and J gave up 7 bases, with 14 bases separating them. From germline, CDR1 is MNHEY and CDR2 SVGAGI.

V is TRBV6-6 and J is TRBJ2-7; 9 bases align to TRBD1. V lost 5 bases, J lost 6 bases, and 8 bases stayed unmatched. The CDR3 loop spans 14 amino acids. Germline CDR1 is MNHNY and CDR2 is SVGAGI (reference sequence). The chain's CDR3 is CASSAWDREGEQYF. CDR3 DNA: TGTGCCAGCAGTGCCTGGGACAGGGAAGGCGAGCAGTACTTC.

The chain is built from TRBV7-3 and TRBJ1-6; 8 positions agree with TRBD1. CDR1 is SGHTA, CDR2 FQGTGA, per germline. The length of the CDR3 is 15 residues. V lost 5 bases, J lost 6 bases, and 6 bases stayed unmatched. CDR3 protein: CASSTSGTGNSPLHF. The CDR3 coding sequence is TGTGCCAGCAGCACCTCGGGGACAGGTAATTCACCCCTCCACTTT.

This chain uses TRBV28 with TRBJ1-2; tentatively, D is TRBD1 (5 bases). CDR3 size: 15 residues. Germline V CDR1 and CDR2: MDHEN, SYDVKM. V was clipped by 1 base and J by 5 bases, with 14 bases between them. The CDR3 DNA is TGTGCCAGCAGTTTATCTAACAGGAGAAGATATGGCTACACCTTC. Amino acids: CASSLSNRRRYGYTF.

This rearrangement joins TRBV30 to TRBJ2-7, with D tentatively TRBD1 (5 bases). Trimming stripped 2 bases from V and 3 bases from J, with 8 bases between. The CDR3 sequence is 12 residues long. Germline CDR1 and CDR2: GTSNPN and SVGIG (reference sequence). As DNA, the CDR3 is TGTGCCTGGAGTCCTACAGGCTACGAGCAGTACTTC. As protein: CAWSPTGYEQYF.

The rearrangement links TRBV7-2 to TRBJ1-1, with 9 bases fitting TRBD1. J gave up 5 bases and V 1 base, and 2 bases lay outside the gene matches. CDR3 length: 14 residues. Germline V gives CDR1 SGHTA, CDR2 FQGNSA. The CDR3 DNA reads TGTGCCAGCAGCTTAGACAGGGGGCCGACTGAAGCTTTCTTT. Amino acids: CASSLDRGPTEAFF.

The V gene is TRBV21-1, the J gene TRBJ1-5; the listed D gene, TRBD1, was not tested against the DNA. TRBV21-1 is a listed pseudogene. There are 20 residues in the CDR3. CDR3 sequence: CASSQRDSGHSKVEVEPQHF. For the CDR3, the DNA is TGTGCCAGCAGCCAGAGGGACAGTGGGCATTCTAAGGTGGAGGTGGAGCCCCAGCATTTT.

The rearrangement joins TRBV7-9 to TRBJ1-6; 7 nucleotides agree with TRBD1. Germline-derived CDR1 and CDR2 are SEHNR and FQNEAQ (reference sequence). Trimming cost V 4 bases and J 7 bases; bases outside gene matches: 4. There are 14 residues in the CDR3. In DNA form, the CDR3 reads TGTGCCAGCAGCTCAGGGGACAGCAATTCACCCCTCCACTTT. This codes for CASSSGDSNSPLHF.

The chain has TRBV27 and TRBJ2-7; 7 bases are shared with TRBD1. V trimming: 7 bases; J trimming: 3 bases; junction bases outside the gene matches: 6. Germline lookup yields CDR1 MNHEY and CDR2 SMNVEV (reference sequence). The CDR3 extends over 13 amino acids. CDR3 in DNA: TGTGCCAGCACGACGACAGGGAGCTACGAGCAGTACTTC. Translated, it gives CASTTTGSYEQYF.

This chain connects TRBV25-1 to TRBJ2-7, with D tentatively TRBD1 (5 bases). This CDR3 spans 13 amino acids. V shed 2 bases and J shed 3 bases, with 8 bases lying between them. Germline CDR1 MGHDK, CDR2 SYGVNS. The CDR3 is CASSEQGSYEQYF. For the CDR3, the DNA is TGTGCCAGCAGTGAACAGGGAAGCTACGAGCAGTACTTC.

In nucleotides, the CDR3 is TGCGCCAGCAGTCCCGGGACAGGGTTACGAGTAGGTGAGCAGTTCTTC. Translating it yields CASSPGTGLRVGEQFF. This rearrangement joins TRBV5-1 to TRBJ2-1, with 9 positions matching TRBD1. Germline CDR1 SGHRS, CDR2 YFSETQ. Unmatched junction bases numbered 15, after V lost 5 bases and J lost 9 bases. This CDR3 is 16 amino acids long.

This chain uses TRBV28 with TRBJ1-1; maybe TRBD1 (5 bases). CDR1 MDHEN and CDR2 SYDVKM come from the germline V gene. V was pared by 6 bases and J by 3 bases, with 17 bases between. CDR3 size: 15 residues. In DNA, the CDR3 is TGTGCCAGCAGCCCCAGAGGGGAACCTTACACTGAAGCTTTCTTT. Its translation is CASSPRGEPYTEAFF. The full variable domain, in which reference TRBV28 and TRBJ1-1 provide the parts outside the CDR3, is DVKVTQSSRYLVKRTGEKVFLECVQDMDHENMFWYRQDPGLGLRLIYFSYDVKMKEKGDIPEGYSVSREKKERFSLILESASTNQTSMYLCASSPRGEPYTEAFFGQGTRLTVV.

DNA of the CDR3: TGTGCCAGCAGCCCTTCGGCTTTCTTT. This translates into CASSPSAFF. J is TRBJ1-1 and V is TRBV7-6; D is uncertain. V was clipped by 5 bases and J by 11 bases, with 6 bases between them. Germline V gene sequence: CDR1 SGHVS, CDR2 FNYEAQ. The CDR3 consists of 9 residues.

This clone has a single count. The V and J genes are TRBV15 and TRBJ2-7; 7 bases are a match to TRBD1. Germline-derived CDR1 and CDR2 are LNHNV and YYDKDF (reference sequence). V gave up 0 bases and J gave up 5 bases; unmatched junction bases: 7. The CDR3 consists of 15 residues. CDR3 amino acids: CATSRDVRGRDEQYF. The CDR3 DNA follows: TGTGCCACCAGCAGAGATGTTAGGGGGCGTGACGAGCAGTACTTC. Full variable domain (remainder filled in from reference TRBV15 and TRBJ2-7): DAMVIQNPRYQVTQFGKPVTLSCSQTLNHNVMYWYQQKSSQAPKLLFHYYDKDFNNEADTPDNFQSRRPNTSFCFLDIRSPGLGDTAMYLCATSRDVRGRDEQYFGPGTRLTVT.

The J gene is TRBJ2-3, the V gene TRBV4-1; D possibly corresponds to TRBD2 (7 bases). This CDR3 is built from 18 residues. The germline V gene encodes CDR1 MGHRA and CDR2 YSYEKL. Trimming cost V 0 bases and J 2 bases, with 18 bases left between them. CDR3 protein: CASSQDIPRGGYTDTQYF. As DNA, the CDR3 is TGCGCCAGCAGCCAAGATATCCCTAGGGGGGGGTACACAGATACGCAGTATTTT.

This clone was counted once. The chain employs TRBV11-3 and TRBJ2-5, with D possibly matching TRBD2 (7 bases). V was shortened by 8 bases and J by 4 bases, with 14 bases between the two germline ends. This CDR3 is 13 amino acids long. Germline CDR1 reads SGHNT; CDR2 reads YENEEA. The CDR3 DNA is TGTGCCAGCGGGAGGGACACTAGAGAGACCCAGTACTTC. Its translation is CASGRDTRETQYF.

A single count supports this clone. The chain carries TRBV30 and TRBJ2-7; 10 bases are shared with TRBD1. The J segment lost 6 bases and the V segment lost 6 bases, leaving 5 bases of the junction unmatched. The CDR3 spans 12 residues. Germline V gene data show CDR1 as GTSNPN and CDR2 as SVGIG (reference sequence). Here the CDR3 reads CACGQGVGEQYF. CDR3 nucleotides: TGTGCCTGCGGACAGGGGGTGGGCGAGCAGTACTTC.

The rearrangement links TRBV2 to TRBJ1-1, with D unresolved. This CDR3 is built from 11 residues. Between the trimmed V and J ends, which lost 10 bases and 0 bases, there was a span of 6 bases. CDR1 and CDR2 (germline): SNHLY, FYNNEI. CDR3 amino acids: CAKNLNTEAFF. Written as DNA, the CDR3 is TGTGCCAAAAACCTGAACACTGAAGCTTTCTTT.

The chain uses TRBV3-1 (or the pseudogene TRBV3-2) and TRBJ2-7, with no clear D. Germline V gene lookup returns CDR1 LGHDT and CDR2 YNNKEL (reference sequence). Between the trimmed V and J ends, which lost 4 bases and 2 bases, there was a span of 15 bases. The CDR3 is 15 amino acids. The DNA of the CDR3 is TGTGCCAGCAGCCCCATGCGGACGGCCACCTACGAGCAGTACTTC. This sequence encodes CASSPMRTATYEQYF.

The chain couples TRBV12-5 to TRBJ2-1; D is unclear. From germline, CDR1 is LGHNT and CDR2 FRNRAP. This CDR3 is 18 amino acids long. Trimming shortened V by 1 base and J by 0 bases, and 16 bases separated the two germline ends. CDR3 loop: CASGLAIARQSSYNEQFF. The CDR3 coding sequence is TGTGCTAGTGGTTTGGCCATCGCTAGGCAGAGCTCCTACAATGAGCAGTTCTTC.

The chain employs TRBV7-9 and TRBJ2-1; no reliable D call. Looked up from germline, CDR1 is SEHNR and CDR2 is FQNEAQ (reference sequence). The CDR3 spans 15 residues. V was trimmed by 2 bases and J by 2 bases, leaving 10 bases between them. This CDR3 is CASSLTGTTYNEQFF. The CDR3 bases are TGTGCCAGCAGCTTAACTGGCACCACCTACAATGAGCAGTTCTTC.